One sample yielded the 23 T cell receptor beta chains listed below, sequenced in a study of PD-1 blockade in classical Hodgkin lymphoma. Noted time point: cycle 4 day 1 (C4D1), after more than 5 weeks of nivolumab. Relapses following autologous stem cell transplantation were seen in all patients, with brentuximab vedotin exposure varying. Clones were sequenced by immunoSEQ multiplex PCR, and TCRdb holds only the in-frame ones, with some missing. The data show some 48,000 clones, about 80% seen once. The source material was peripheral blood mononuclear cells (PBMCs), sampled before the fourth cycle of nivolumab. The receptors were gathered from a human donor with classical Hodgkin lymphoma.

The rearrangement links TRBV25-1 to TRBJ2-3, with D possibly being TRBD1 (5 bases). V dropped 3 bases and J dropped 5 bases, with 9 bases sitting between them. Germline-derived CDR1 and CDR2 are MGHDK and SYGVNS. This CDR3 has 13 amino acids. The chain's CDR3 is CASSDRDQDTQYF. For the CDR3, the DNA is TGTGCCAGCAGTGACAGGGATCAAGATACGCAGTATTTT.

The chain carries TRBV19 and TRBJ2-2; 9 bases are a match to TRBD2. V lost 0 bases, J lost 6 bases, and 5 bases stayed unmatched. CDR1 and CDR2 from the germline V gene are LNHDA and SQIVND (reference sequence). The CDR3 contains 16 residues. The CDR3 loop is CASSIDASGTPGELFF. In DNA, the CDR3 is TGTGCCAGTAGTATAGACGCTAGCGGGACCCCCGGGGAGCTGTTTTTT.

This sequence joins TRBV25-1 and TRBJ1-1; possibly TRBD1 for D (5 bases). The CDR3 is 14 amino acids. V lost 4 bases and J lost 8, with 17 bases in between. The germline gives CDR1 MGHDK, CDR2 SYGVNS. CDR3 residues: CASSGRDGGTEAFF. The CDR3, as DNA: TGTGCCAGCAGTGGCCGGGACGGAGGGACGGAAGCTTTCTTT.

Here the CDR3 DNA reads TGTGCCTGGGGTATAACAGGGGCTAGCAATCAGCCCCAGCATTTT. Residues: CAWGITGASNQPQHF. The V call is TRBV30, the J call TRBJ1-5, with TRBD1 matching over 7 bases. CDR1 and CDR2 (germline): GTSNPN, SVGIG (reference sequence). The CDR3 is 15 residues long. Unmatched junction bases numbered 7, after V lost 5 bases and J lost 0 bases.

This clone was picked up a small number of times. The CDR3 sequence: CASRTGDVYGYTF. CDR3 nucleotides: TGCGCCAGCAGGACGGGGGACGTCTATGGCTACACCTTC. The J gene is TRBJ1-2, the V gene TRBV10-1; tentative D call: TRBD1 (5 bases). Germline V gives CDR1 WNHNN, CDR2 SYGVQD (reference sequence). Trimming took off 6 bases at V and 4 bases at J, with 12 bases between the two ends. The CDR3 consists of 13 residues.

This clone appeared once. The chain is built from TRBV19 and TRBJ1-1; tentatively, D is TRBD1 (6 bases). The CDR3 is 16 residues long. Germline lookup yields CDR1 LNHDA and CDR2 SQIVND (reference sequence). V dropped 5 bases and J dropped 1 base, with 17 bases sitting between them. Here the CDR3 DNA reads TGTGCCAGTAGTGGGGAGAGGACAGTTCGGAACACTGAAGCTTTCTTT. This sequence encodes CASSGERTVRNTEAFF. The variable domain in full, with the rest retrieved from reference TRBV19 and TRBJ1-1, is DGGITQSPKYLFRKEGQNVTLSCEQNLNHDAMYWYRQDPGQGLRLIYYSQIVNDFQKGDIAEGYSVSREKKESFPLTVTSAQKNPTAFYLCASSGERTVRNTEAFFGQGTRLTVV.

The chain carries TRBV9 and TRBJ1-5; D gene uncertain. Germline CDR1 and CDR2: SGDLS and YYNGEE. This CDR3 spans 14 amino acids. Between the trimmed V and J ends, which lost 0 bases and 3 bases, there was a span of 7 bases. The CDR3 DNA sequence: TGTGCCAGCAGCGTAGAAGGGAACAATCAGCCCCAGCATTTT. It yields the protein CASSVEGNNQPQHF.

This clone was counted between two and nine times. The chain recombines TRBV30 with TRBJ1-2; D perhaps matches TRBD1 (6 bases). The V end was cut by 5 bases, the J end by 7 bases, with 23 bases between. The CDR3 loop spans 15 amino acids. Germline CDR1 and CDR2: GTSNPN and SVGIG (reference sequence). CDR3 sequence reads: CAWWGGSETGLGYTF. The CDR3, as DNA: TGTGCCTGGTGGGGGGGTAGCGAGACAGGTCTTGGCTACACCTTC.

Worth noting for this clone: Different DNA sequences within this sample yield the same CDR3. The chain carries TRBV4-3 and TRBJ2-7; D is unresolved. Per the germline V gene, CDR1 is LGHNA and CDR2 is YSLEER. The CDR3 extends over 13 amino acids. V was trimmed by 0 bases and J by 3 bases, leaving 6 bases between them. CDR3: CASSQDLRYEQYF. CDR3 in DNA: TGCGCCAGCAGCCAAGACCTACGCTACGAGCAGTACTTC.

The CDR3 spells CASSSRTEGWQETQYF. Written as DNA, the CDR3 is TGTGCCAGCAGCTCCCGGACTGAGGGGTGGCAAGAGACCCAGTACTTC. The chain links TRBV5-6 to TRBJ2-5; D might be TRBD1 or TRBD2, each matching 5 bases. CDR1 is SGHDT and CDR2 is YYEEEE in the germline V gene. CDR3 length equals 16 residues. Trimming shortened V by 3 bases and J by 2 bases, and 17 bases separated the two germline ends.

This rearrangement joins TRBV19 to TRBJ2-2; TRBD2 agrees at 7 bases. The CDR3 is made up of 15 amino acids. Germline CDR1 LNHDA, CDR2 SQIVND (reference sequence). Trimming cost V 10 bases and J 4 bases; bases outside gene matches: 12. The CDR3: CATMGAGRFTGELFF. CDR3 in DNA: TGTGCCACCATGGGAGCGGGACGGTTCACCGGGGAGCTGTTTTTT.

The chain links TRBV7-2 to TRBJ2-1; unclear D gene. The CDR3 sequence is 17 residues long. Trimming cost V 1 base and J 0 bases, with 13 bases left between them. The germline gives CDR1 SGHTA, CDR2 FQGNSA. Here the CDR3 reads CASSLGRTTRSYNEQFF. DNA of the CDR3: TGTGCCAGCAGCTTAGGGCGGACCACCCGCTCCTACAATGAGCAGTTCTTC.

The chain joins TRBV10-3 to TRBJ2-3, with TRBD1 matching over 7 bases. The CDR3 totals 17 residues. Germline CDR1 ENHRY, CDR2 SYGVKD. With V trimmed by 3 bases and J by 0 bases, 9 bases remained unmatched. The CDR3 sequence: CAISESRGRISTDTQYF. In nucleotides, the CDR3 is TGTGCCATCAGTGAAAGCAGGGGGAGAATCAGCACAGATACGCAGTATTTT.

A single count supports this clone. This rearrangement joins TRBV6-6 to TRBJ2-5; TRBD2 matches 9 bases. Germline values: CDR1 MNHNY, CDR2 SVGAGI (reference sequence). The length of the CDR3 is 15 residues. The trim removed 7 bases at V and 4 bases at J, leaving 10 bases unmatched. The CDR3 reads CASTQSGGRTETQYF. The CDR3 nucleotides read TGTGCCAGCACTCAAAGCGGGGGGCGGACAGAGACCCAGTACTTC.

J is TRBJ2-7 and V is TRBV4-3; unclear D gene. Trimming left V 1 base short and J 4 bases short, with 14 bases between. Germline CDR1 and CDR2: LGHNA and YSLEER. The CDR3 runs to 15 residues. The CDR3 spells CASSQGEGAVYEQYF. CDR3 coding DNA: TGCGCCAGCAGCCAAGGGGAAGGAGCAGTGTACGAGCAGTACTTC.

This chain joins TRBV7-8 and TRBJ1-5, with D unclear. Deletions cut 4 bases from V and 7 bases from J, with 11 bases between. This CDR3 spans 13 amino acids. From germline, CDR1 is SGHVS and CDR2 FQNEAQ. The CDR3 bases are TGTGCCAGCAGCTCCGCCCCTAGGCAGCCCCAGCATTTT. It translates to CASSSAPRQPQHF.

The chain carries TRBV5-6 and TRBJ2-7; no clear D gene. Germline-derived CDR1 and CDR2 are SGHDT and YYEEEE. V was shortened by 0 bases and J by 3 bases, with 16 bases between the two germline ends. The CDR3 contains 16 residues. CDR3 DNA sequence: TGTGCCAGCAGCTTGGACGGGCCAAGGAACTACTACGAGCAGTACTTC. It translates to CASSLDGPRNYYEQYF.

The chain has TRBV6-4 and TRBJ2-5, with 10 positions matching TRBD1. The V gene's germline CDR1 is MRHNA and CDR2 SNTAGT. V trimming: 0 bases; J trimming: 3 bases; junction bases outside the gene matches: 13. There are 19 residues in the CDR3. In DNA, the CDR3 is TGTGCCAGCAGTGACTCGAGGAACGGACAGGGGGGAGGAGAAGAGACCCAGTACTTC. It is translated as CASSDSRNGQGGGEETQYF.

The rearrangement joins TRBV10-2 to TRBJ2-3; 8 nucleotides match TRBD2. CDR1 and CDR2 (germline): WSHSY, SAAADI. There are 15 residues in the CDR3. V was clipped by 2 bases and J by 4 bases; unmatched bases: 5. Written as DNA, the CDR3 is TGCGCCAGCAGTGAGGGAGCGGGAGTGGCAGATACGCAGTATTTT. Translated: CASSEGAGVADTQYF.

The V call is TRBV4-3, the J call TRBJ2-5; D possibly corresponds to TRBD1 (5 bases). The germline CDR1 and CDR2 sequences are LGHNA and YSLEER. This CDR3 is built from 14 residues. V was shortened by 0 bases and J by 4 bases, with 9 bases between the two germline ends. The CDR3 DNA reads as TGCGCCAGCAGCCAAGATCTGCAGGGAGAGACCCAGTACTTC. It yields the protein CASSQDLQGETQYF.

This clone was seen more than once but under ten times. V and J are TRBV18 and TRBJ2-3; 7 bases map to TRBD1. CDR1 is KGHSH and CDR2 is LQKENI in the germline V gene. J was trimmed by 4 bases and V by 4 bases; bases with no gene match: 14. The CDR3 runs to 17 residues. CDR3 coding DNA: TGTGCCAGCTCACACTCCGGGACAGAAACACGTTCAGATACGCAGTATTTT. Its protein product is CASSHSGTETRSDTQYF.

The DNA of the CDR3 is TGTGCCAGCAGTTTAAGGGACTCCACAGATACGCAGTATTTT. This translates into CASSLRDSTDTQYF. The rearrangement joins TRBV27 to TRBJ2-3, with D perhaps TRBD2 (6 bases). CDR3 size: 14 residues. Germline loops: CDR1 MNHEY, CDR2 SMNVEV (reference sequence). V lost 2 bases, J lost 2 bases, and 8 bases lay in between.

Here the CDR3 DNA reads TGTGCCAGCAGCTTAGGGGGCAATGAGCAGTTCTTC. Translation gives CASSLGGNEQFF. The chain has TRBV5-4 and TRBJ2-1; weak D call: TRBD1 (6 bases). The CDR3 contains 12 residues. Looked up from germline, CDR1 is SGHNT and CDR2 is YYREEE (reference sequence). V was trimmed by 2 bases and J by 6 bases, leaving 6 bases between them.